This T cell receptor beta chain was captured by sequencing in a study of cytomegalovirus exposure and HLA in healthy donors. Regarding the study as a whole: Published work reported that the classifier diagnosed cytomegalovirus status with high specificity and sensitivity. Researchers catalogued under 200 TCR beta chains as cytomegalovirus-associated. That first-cohort TCR clusters tended to co-occur in the approximately 110 validation repertoires was found in a later analysis. Across donors, most TCRs were seen rarely, yet some public ones were widespread.

V trimming: 1 base; J trimming: 4 bases; junction bases outside the gene matches: 7. Germline V gives CDR1 LGHNA, CDR2 YNFKEQ. This CDR3 region has 16 residues. Generated by immunoSEQ multiplex PCR, the TCRdb table keeps only in-frame clones and is missing some. The sample records about 160,000 clones, approximately 96% being singletons. A remark on this clone: Antigen unknown.

The source of this sequence is a woman aged 18-35 years in good health and CMV-seronegative. Sample: PBMCs. The chain recombines TRBV4-2 with TRBJ1-1; 9 nucleotides align to TRBD1. The CDR3 nucleotides read TGTGCCAGCAGCCAAGGCCCGGGACAGGGCTCCACTGAAGCTTTCTTT. It translates to CASSQGPGQGSTEAFF.